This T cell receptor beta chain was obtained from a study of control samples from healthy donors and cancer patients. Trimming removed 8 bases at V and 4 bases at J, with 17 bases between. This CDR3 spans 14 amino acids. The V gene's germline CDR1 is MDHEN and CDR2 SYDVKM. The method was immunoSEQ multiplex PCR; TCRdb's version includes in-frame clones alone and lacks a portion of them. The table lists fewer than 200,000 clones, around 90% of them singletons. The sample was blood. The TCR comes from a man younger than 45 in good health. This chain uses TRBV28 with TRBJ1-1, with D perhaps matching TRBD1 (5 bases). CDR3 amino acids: CASSFMQGSTEAFF. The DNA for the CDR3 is TGTGCCAGCTCCTTTATGCAGGGTTCCACTGAAGCTTTCTTT.